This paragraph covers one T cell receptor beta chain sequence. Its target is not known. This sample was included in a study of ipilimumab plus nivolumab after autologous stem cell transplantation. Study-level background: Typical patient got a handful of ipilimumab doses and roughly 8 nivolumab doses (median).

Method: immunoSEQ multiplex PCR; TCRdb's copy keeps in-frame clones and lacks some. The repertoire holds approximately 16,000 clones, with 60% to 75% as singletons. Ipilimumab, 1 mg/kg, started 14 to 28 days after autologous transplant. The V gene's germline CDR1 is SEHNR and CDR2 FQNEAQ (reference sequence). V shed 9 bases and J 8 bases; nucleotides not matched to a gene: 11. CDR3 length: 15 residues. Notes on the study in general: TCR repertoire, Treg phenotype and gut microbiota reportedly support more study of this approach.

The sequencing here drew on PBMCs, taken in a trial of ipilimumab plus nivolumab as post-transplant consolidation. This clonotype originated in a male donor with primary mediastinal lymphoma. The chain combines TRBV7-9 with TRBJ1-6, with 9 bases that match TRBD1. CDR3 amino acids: CASTNRGRGDSPLHF. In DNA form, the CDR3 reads TGTGCCAGTACCAACAGGGGGCGCGGGGATTCACCCCTCCACTTT.